This T cell receptor (beta chain) was captured by sequencing in a study of human T cells and chemical hapten exposure. The wider study: The study sensitized with 2% DPC on a 2 cm by 2 cm patch of upper inner arm skin.

This clonotype was counted many times. Its antigen remains unknown. Each CDR3 protein is one row after TCRdb ran MiXCR on the RACE reads. This sample has approximately 82,000 distinct CDR3 sequences, with less than 8.5% found just once. Study-wide results and limits: Donors' alopecia may make their immune response differ from healthy people's. A positive correlation with patch test score was shown by PT1 expanded TCR counts.

The time point was: patch test 2, 6 weeks after DPC sensitization. Treatment indicated: therapeutic diphenylcyclopropenone sensitization with weekly scalp DPC. At every patch-test visit, blood was drawn before the patch test was applied. Germline V gene data show CDR1 as MNHEY and CDR2 as SVGAGI. V lost 6 bases and J 5 bases, leaving 12 bases between the germline ends. This CDR3 comprises 13 residues. The TCR originated in a woman aged 25 to 39 with alopecia areata. Some clones in this sample may be carry-over from other donors' samples. Here the sequenced sample was whole blood, taken in connection with sensitization to the hapten diphenylcyclopropenone (DPC). V usage is TRBV6-5 and J usage is TRBJ2-3; perhaps TRBD2 as D (5 bases). CDR3 sequence (DNA): TGTGCCAGCAGAAAAACCCGGGGAGATACGCAGTATTTT. Translation: CASRKTRGDTQYF.